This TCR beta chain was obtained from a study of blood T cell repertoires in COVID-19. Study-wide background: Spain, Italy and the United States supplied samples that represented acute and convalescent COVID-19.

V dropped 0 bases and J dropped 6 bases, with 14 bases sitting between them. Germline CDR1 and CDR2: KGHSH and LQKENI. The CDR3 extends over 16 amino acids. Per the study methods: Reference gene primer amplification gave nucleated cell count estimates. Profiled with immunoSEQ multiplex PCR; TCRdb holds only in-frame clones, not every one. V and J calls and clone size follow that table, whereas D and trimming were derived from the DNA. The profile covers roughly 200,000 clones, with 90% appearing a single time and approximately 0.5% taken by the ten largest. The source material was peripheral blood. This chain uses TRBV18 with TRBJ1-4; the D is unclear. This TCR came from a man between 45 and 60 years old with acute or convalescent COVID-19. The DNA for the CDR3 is TGTGCCAGCTCACCACCATTTAGGCGGCGGGATGAAAAACTGTTTTTT. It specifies CASSPPFRRRDEKLFF.